This TCR beta chain was profiled in a study of regulatory T cells in long-lasting Graves disease. Study-level points and caveats: Persistent Graves' patients had lower TCR diversity than newly diagnosed ones.

Building the TCR beta libraries relied on iRepertoire HTBI primers, and CDR3 regions underwent Arm-PCR. One entry per CDR3 protein, called by TCRdb with MiXCR from the multiplex PCR reads. The sample yields 250,000 or so distinct CDR3 sequences, 15% to 20% seen once. On this clonotype: Its antigen remains unidentified.

Time point: newly diagnosed GD, antithyroid drugs for less than 3 months. The TCR library was prepared using RNA isolated from PBMCs. V shed 5 bases and J 7 bases; nucleotides not matched to a gene: 7. CDR3 size: 17 residues. Germline CDR1 is SGHVS and CDR2 is FNYEAQ. The same data also contributed to another study, on T cells in Graves' hyperthyroidism and ophthalmopathy. As reported in that work: Disease duration under 2 months; hyperthyroidism patients were aged 18 to 65.

The sequence was collected from a woman aged 25 to 45 with Graves disease. The sample here was peripheral blood mononuclear cells (PBMCs), taken at new diagnosis, from a patient treated with antithyroid drugs. V gene TRBV7-6 combines with J gene TRBJ2-2; 16 bases are shared with TRBD2. The CDR3 DNA reads as TGTGCCAGCAGCCCGGGACTAGCGGGGGGGCCAGGCGGGGAGCTGTTTTTT. Amino acid sequence: CASSPGLAGGPGGELFF.